This is a list of T cell receptor beta chains from one sample in a study of blood T cell repertoires in COVID-19. Assay: immunoSEQ multiplex PCR; the TCRdb copy retains only in-frame clones and omits some. The table lists 90,000 or so clones, 90% of them singletons, with 6.5% to 8.5% in the top ten. The sequenced sample consisted of peripheral blood. These receptors all stem from a man younger than 35 with COVID-19, enrolled during active disease. Each CDR3 is given with its conserved first and last residue. A D gene is named only where the DNA matches it firmly. Clone size is shown for a subset of rows, as once, few, many or a class of expanded clone.

V gene: TRBV6-5
J gene: TRBJ1-1
D gene: .
clone size: .
CDR3 DNA: TGTGCCAGCAGTTACTCAGCAGGGACTGAAGCTTTCTTT
CDR3 protein: CASSYSAGTEAFF

V gene: TRBV11-3
J gene: TRBJ2-2
D gene: .
clone size: .
CDR3 DNA: TGTGCCAGCAGCCTCCGTTTGGGGGGAGGCGGGGAGCTGTTTTTT
CDR3 protein: CASSLRLGGGGELFF

V gene: TRBV11-2
J gene: TRBJ2-7
D gene: TRBD2
clone size: .
CDR3 DNA: TGTGCCAGCAGCTCTGGGACTAGCGGGAGGTTTCTCTACGAGCAGTACTTC
CDR3 protein: CASSSGTSGRFLYEQYF

V gene: TRBV7-8
J gene: TRBJ2-3
D gene: TRBD2
clone size: .
CDR3 DNA: TGTGCCAGCAGCCGACGCCGGCCGGGACTAGCGGGAGTAGATACGCAGTATTTT
CDR3 protein: CASSRRRPGLAGVDTQYF

V gene: TRBV6-5
J gene: TRBJ2-5
D gene: .
clone size: few
CDR3 DNA: TGTGCCAGCAGCCGGACACGTCCTGGGACCCAGTACTTC
CDR3 protein: CASSRTRPGTQYF

V gene: TRBV11-2
J gene: TRBJ2-7
D gene: .
clone size: .
CDR3 DNA: TGTGCCAGCAGCCCCCAGGGCTACGAGCAGTACTTC
CDR3 protein: CASSPQGYEQYF

V gene: TRBV7-3
J gene: TRBJ2-2
D gene: TRBD1
clone size: few
CDR3 DNA: TGTGCCAGCAGCGGACAGGGAACCGGGGAGCTGTTTTTT
CDR3 protein: CASSGQGTGELFF

V gene: TRBV3-1/TRBV3-2
J gene: TRBJ1-6
D gene: .
clone size: .
CDR3 DNA: TGTGCCAGCAGCTATGACTGGGATTCACCCCTCCACTTT
CDR3 protein: CASSYDWDSPLHF

V gene: TRBV28
J gene: TRBJ2-1
D gene: TRBD2
clone size: .
CDR3 DNA: TGTGCCAGCAGTTTAGCTAGCGGCTCCTACAATGAGCAGTTCTTC
CDR3 protein: CASSLASGSYNEQFF

V gene: TRBV4-3
J gene: TRBJ1-2
D gene: TRBD1
clone size: .
CDR3 DNA: TGCGCCAGCAGCCAAGATAGGCCGGGGGACAGCCGTTATGGCTACACCTTC
CDR3 protein: CASSQDRPGDSRYGYTF

V gene: TRBV4-3
J gene: TRBJ2-7
D gene: TRBD2
clone size: .
CDR3 DNA: TGCGCCAGCAGCCAAGATTTACTAGCGGGAGGTTTCTCCTACGAGCAGTACTTC
CDR3 protein: CASSQDLLAGGFSYEQYF

V gene: TRBV3-1/TRBV3-2
J gene: TRBJ2-2
D gene: TRBD2
clone size: .
CDR3 DNA: TGTGCCAGCAGCCGCCGACAGGGCGGGAGGGCCCCCGGGGAGCTGTTTTTT
CDR3 protein: CASSRRQGGRAPGELFF

V gene: TRBV2
J gene: TRBJ2-5
D gene: TRBD2
clone size: .
CDR3 DNA: TGTGCCAGCAGCCCGGGACTAGCGGGAGGCGCGAGAGAGACCCAGTACTTC
CDR3 protein: CASSPGLAGGARETQYF

V gene: TRBV27
J gene: TRBJ1-1
D gene: .
clone size: few
CDR3 DNA: TGTGCCAGCAGTTTAGCTCGGGGGGCCTCGTCTGAAGCTTTCTTT
CDR3 protein: CASSLARGASSEAFF

V gene: TRBV11-2
J gene: TRBJ2-1
D gene: TRBD2
clone size: .
CDR3 DNA: TGTGCCAGCAGCTCGAATAGCGGGCCTTACAATGAGCAGTTCTTC
CDR3 protein: CASSSNSGPYNEQFF

V gene: TRBV7-9
J gene: TRBJ2-2
D gene: .
clone size: .
CDR3 DNA: TGTGCCAGCAGAACCCCCCTCTTCATGACAGAAAACACCGGGGAGCTGTTTTTT
CDR3 protein: CASRTPLFMTENTGELFF

V gene: TRBV27
J gene: TRBJ2-1
D gene: TRBD2
clone size: .
CDR3 DNA: TGTGCCAGCAGTTTATCGAGGCGGGAGAGACGCTACAATGAGCAGTTCTTC
CDR3 protein: CASSLSRRERRYNEQFF

V gene: TRBV30
J gene: TRBJ1-1
D gene: .
clone size: .
CDR3 DNA: TGTGCCCACTTTAGGAGGGGAGTGAACACTGAAGCTTTCTTT
CDR3 protein: CAHFRRGVNTEAFF

V gene: TRBV6-5
J gene: TRBJ2-7
D gene: .
clone size: .
CDR3 DNA: TGTGCCAGCAGGGGAGTCAGTCTCTACGAGCAGTACTTC
CDR3 protein: CASRGVSLYEQYF

V gene: TRBV10-3
J gene: TRBJ1-5
D gene: .
clone size: once
CDR3 DNA: TGTGCCATCAGTGCGGGGGATAGCAATCAGCCCCAGCATTTT
CDR3 protein: CAISAGDSNQPQHF

V gene: TRBV7-2
J gene: TRBJ1-5
D gene: .
clone size: once
CDR3 DNA: TGTGCCAGCAGCTGGGAGGGGCAACAGCCCCAGCATTTT
CDR3 protein: CASSWEGQQPQHF

V gene: TRBV5-1
J gene: TRBJ2-1
D gene: TRBD2
clone size: .
CDR3 DNA: TGCGCCAGCAGCCCCATTAGCGGGAAGGTTGAGCAGTTCTTC
CDR3 protein: CASSPISGKVEQFF

V gene: TRBV6-6
J gene: TRBJ2-2
D gene: .
clone size: few
CDR3 DNA: TGTGCCAGCAGTTACTCGTCTGACACCGGGGAGCTGTTTTTT
CDR3 protein: CASSYSSDTGELFF

V gene: TRBV29-1
J gene: TRBJ2-2
D gene: .
clone size: .
CDR3 DNA: TGCAGCGTTGAACTCCTGGGTACACGGGAATTTGGGGAGCTGTTTTTT
CDR3 protein: CSVELLGTREFGELFF

V gene: TRBV6-2/TRBV6-3
J gene: TRBJ1-5
D gene: TRBD1
clone size: .
CDR3 DNA: TGTGCCAGCAGTCTACAGGGGGTCAATCAGCCCCAGCATTTT
CDR3 protein: CASSLQGVNQPQHF

V gene: TRBV7-8
J gene: TRBJ2-6
D gene: .
clone size: .
CDR3 DNA: TGTGCCAGCAGCTTAGGTAGTGTGGGGGCCAACGTCCTGACTTTC
CDR3 protein: CASSLGSVGANVLTF